The subject of this entry is one T cell receptor beta chain. What it recognizes is unknown. This record comes from a study of cytomegalovirus exposure and HLA in healthy donors. At the level of the study: The roughly 110 validation repertoires matched the approximately 670 first-cohort repertoires in platform, a later analysis reported. Study-wide findings and caveats: The study flagged fewer than 200 TCR beta chains as cytomegalovirus-associated. The tendency of first-cohort TCR clusters to co-occur in the approximately 110 validation repertoires was identified by a subsequent analysis. As was reported, the classifier diagnosed cytomegalovirus status with high specificity and sensitivity.

From germline, CDR1 is GTSNPN and CDR2 SVGIG (reference sequence). The ends lost 3 bases at V and 9 bases at J; junction bases unmatched: 4. The CDR3 has 12 amino acids. TCRdb keeps only in-frame clones here, not all; method: immunoSEQ multiplex PCR. The table has about 180,000 clones, 85% seen once; the top ten hold about 15%. This chain connects TRBV30 to TRBJ2-1, with 8 positions matching TRBD2. This TCR was recovered from a man younger than 35 in good health and CMV-seropositive. Material: PBMCs. For the CDR3, the DNA is TGTGCCTGGAGGAGCGGGAGCCGTGAGCAGTTCTTC. Translation: CAWRSGSREQFF.